Listed below are T cell receptor beta chains from one sample, sequenced in a study of shared clonotypes between healthy human individuals. Libraries were prepared by immunoSEQ multiplex PCR; TCRdb keeps only in-frame clonotypes and omits some of them. The table includes fewer than 600,000 clones, 70% to 80% detected once. Sample: PBMCs. These receptors were collected from a woman between 40 and 50 years old in good health. Some clones in this sample may be carry-over from other donors' samples. Both conserved end residues are part of each CDR3. Fields, in order: J gene, CDR3 length, V gene, CDR3 protein.

J gene: TRBJ2-1; CDR3 length: 14; V gene: TRBV7-9; CDR3 protein: CASSLGGLASEQFF
J gene: TRBJ2-4; CDR3 length: 13; V gene: TRBV10-3; CDR3 protein: CAISDRPRYLQYF
J gene: TRBJ2-7; CDR3 length: 14; V gene: TRBV9; CDR3 protein: CASSVGGTPDEQYF
J gene: TRBJ1-1; CDR3 length: 15; V gene: TRBV15; CDR3 protein: CATSRDGRAGTEAFF
J gene: NA; CDR3 length: 16; V gene: TRBV15; CDR3 protein: CATSRGTTGLRHEQYF
J gene: TRBJ1-1; CDR3 length: 14; V gene: TRBV9; CDR3 protein: CASSVWAANTEAFF
J gene: TRBJ2-1; CDR3 length: 13; V gene: TRBV15; CDR3 protein: CATSRAGGYEQFF
J gene: TRBJ1-3; CDR3 length: 13; V gene: TRBV19; CDR3 protein: CASSQGTANTIYF
J gene: TRBJ2-2; CDR3 length: 15; V gene: TRBV15; CDR3 protein: CATSWRQGLAGELFF
J gene: TRBJ2-7; CDR3 length: 11; V gene: TRBV28; CDR3 protein: CASRAAYEQYF
J gene: TRBJ2-6; CDR3 length: 14; V gene: TRBV5-4; CDR3 protein: CASSRASGANVLTF
J gene: TRBJ2-1; CDR3 length: 16; V gene: TRBV7-9; CDR3 protein: CASSSPTSGRVGEQFF
J gene: TRBJ2-3; CDR3 length: 14; V gene: TRBV6-6; CDR3 protein: CASSLGGSTDTQYF
J gene: TRBJ2-1; CDR3 length: 16; V gene: TRBV28; CDR3 protein: CASNLEAGGSYNEQFF
J gene: TRBJ2-1; CDR3 length: 11; V gene: TRBV7-9; CDR3 protein: CASSFGDGQFF
J gene: TRBJ2-3; CDR3 length: 16; V gene: TRBV27; CDR3 protein: CASSSWGGRGSDTQYF
J gene: TRBJ2-3; CDR3 length: 14; V gene: TRBV5-1; CDR3 protein: CASSNSGSTDTQYF
J gene: TRBJ2-3; CDR3 length: 12; V gene: TRBV7-9; CDR3 protein: CASSLDSDTQYF
J gene: NA; CDR3 length: 14; V gene: TRBV11-2; CDR3 protein: CASSRGLVLYEQYF
J gene: TRBJ2-1; CDR3 length: 10; V gene: TRBV4-1; CDR3 protein: CASSYNEQFF
J gene: TRBJ2-3; CDR3 length: 16; V gene: TRBV7-9; CDR3 protein: CASSAMTSGSTDTQYF
J gene: TRBJ2-7; CDR3 length: 17; V gene: TRBV7-6; CDR3 protein: CASSLAPFTSGSYEQYF
J gene: TRBJ2-2; CDR3 length: 18; V gene: TRBV27; CDR3 protein: CASSFFRGSPLNTGELFF
J gene: TRBJ2-1; CDR3 length: 16; V gene: TRBV19; CDR3 protein: CASSSRTGNSYNEQFF
J gene: TRBJ1-1; CDR3 length: 13; V gene: TRBV29-1; CDR3 protein: CSVEIGGGTEAFF
J gene: TRBJ2-1; CDR3 length: 17; V gene: TRBV5-1; CDR3 protein: CASSLAETGVSYNEQFF
J gene: TRBJ2-1; CDR3 length: 17; V gene: TRBV18; CDR3 protein: CASSPTARATSYNEQFF
J gene: TRBJ2-7; CDR3 length: 15; V gene: TRBV7-6; CDR3 protein: CASSLVTAEWVEQYF
J gene: TRBJ1-2; CDR3 length: 15; V gene: TRBV14; CDR3 protein: CASSQGPGTGDGYTF
J gene: TRBJ1-6; CDR3 length: 13; V gene: TRBV2; CDR3 protein: CASSEPLNSPLHF
J gene: TRBJ1-5; CDR3 length: 13; V gene: TRBV19; CDR3 protein: CASSEQAHQPQHF
J gene: TRBJ2-7; CDR3 length: 14; V gene: TRBV7-9; CDR3 protein: CASSLGPLSGREYF
J gene: TRBJ1-3; CDR3 length: 16; V gene: TRBV11-2; CDR3 protein: CASSLAAGSSGNTIYF
J gene: NA; CDR3 length: 10; V gene: TRBV20-1; CDR3 protein: CSARNNEQYF
J gene: TRBJ1-5; CDR3 length: 14; V gene: TRBV5-1; CDR3 protein: CASSSTGGGQPQHF
J gene: TRBJ2-2; CDR3 length: 16; V gene: TRBV5-4; CDR3 protein: CASRPGTSGFTGELFF
J gene: TRBJ2-1; CDR3 length: 12; V gene: TRBV4-2; CDR3 protein: CASSQVGEEQFF
J gene: TRBJ2-7; CDR3 length: 14; V gene: TRBV7-2; CDR3 protein: CASSSLLTGYEQYF
J gene: TRBJ2-2; CDR3 length: 14; V gene: TRBV18; CDR3 protein: CASSPPWRSRELFF
J gene: TRBJ2-7; CDR3 length: 14; V gene: TRBV2; CDR3 protein: CASSEGSYPSEQYF
J gene: TRBJ2-1; CDR3 length: 18; V gene: TRBV28; CDR3 protein: CASSAPASGRASYNEQFF